These 11 T cell receptor beta chains were sequenced from one sample in a study of Ad26.COV2.S vaccination and SARS-CoV-2 variants. Method: immunoSEQ multiplex PCR; TCRdb's copy keeps in-frame clones and lacks some. The table lists 300,000 to 350,000 clones, roughly 90% of them singletons, with approximately 5% in the top ten. Indicated treatment: around 19 received Ad26.COV2.S at low or high dose, single or two shots; 5 received placebo; per-sample allocation not given. Sampling was done on day 63 after the first vaccine or placebo injection. Sample: peripheral blood, taken in a trial of Ad26.COV2.S vaccine versus placebo. These receptors originate from a person between 18 and 65 years old who received the Ad26.COV2.S COVID-19 vaccine or a placebo.

This chain links TRBV27 with TRBJ1-2; no clear D. The length of the CDR3 is 13 residues. The germline CDR1 and CDR2 sequences are MNHEY and SMNVEV (reference sequence). Trimming took 3 bases from V and 8 from J, leaving 13 bases between them. For the CDR3, the DNA is TGTGCCAGCAGTTTCGGGCGATTCGGGGGCTACACCTTC. Amino acid sequence: CASSFGRFGGYTF.

CDR3 in DNA: TGTGCCAGCAGTTACCTAGGGGAAGGCACCGGGGAGCTGTTTTTT. Protein product: CASSYLGEGTGELFF. The gene calls are TRBV6-5 and TRBJ2-2; weak D call: TRBD1 (5 bases). The V end lost 2 bases, the J end lost 4 bases, and 11 bases lay between the germline ends. The CDR3 loop spans 15 amino acids. CDR1 is MNHEY, CDR2 SVGAGI, per germline.

This chain joins TRBV6-2 or TRBV6-3 and TRBJ1-5; a weak D match, TRBD1 (6 bases). Deletions cut 5 bases from V and 13 bases from J, with 18 bases between. The CDR3 spans 13 residues. Germline V gene sequence: CDR1 MNHEY, CDR2 SVGEGT. The CDR3 sequence is CASSPEGVRMQHF. Written as DNA, the CDR3 is TGTGCCAGCAGTCCAGAGGGGGTTCGGATGCAGCATTTT.

This chain uses TRBV19 with TRBJ2-5; TRBD2 might be the D (6 bases). CDR1 and CDR2 from the germline V gene are LNHDA and SQIVND (reference sequence). With 3 bases removed from V and 5 bases from J, the gap between germline ends came to 16 bases. The CDR3 runs 15 residues. CDR3 DNA: TGTGCCAGTAGTATCAGCACCCATGGAGGGGAGACCCAGTACTTC. Its protein product is CASSISTHGGETQYF.

This clone was seen just once. The V call is TRBV6-5, the J call TRBJ1-6; D gene uncertain. This CDR3 spans 15 amino acids. The V gene's germline CDR1 is MNHEY and CDR2 SVGAGI. Between the trimmed V and J ends, which lost 6 bases and 3 bases, there was a span of 12 bases. The CDR3 loop is CASRPLGRYNSPLHF. The CDR3 region has the DNA TGTGCCAGCAGACCCCTCGGGCGCTATAATTCACCCCTCCACTTT.

The chain couples TRBV13 to TRBJ1-1; D remains ambiguous. Germline V gene sequence: CDR1 PRHDT, CDR2 FYEKMQ (reference sequence). V was pared by 1 base and J by 4 bases, with 10 bases between. The CDR3 is made up of 14 amino acids. CDR3 amino acids: CASSLALRRTEAFF. In nucleotides, the CDR3 is TGTGCCAGCAGCTTAGCTCTCAGGCGCACTGAAGCTTTCTTT. Based on the CDR3 plus reference TRBV13 and TRBJ1-1, the full variable domain is AAGVIQSPRHLIKEKRETATLKCYPIPRHDTVYWYQQGPGQDPQFLISFYEKMQSDKGSIPDRFSAQQFSDYHSELNMSSLELGDSALYFCASSLALRRTEAFFGQGTRLTVV.

The chain joins TRBV3-1 (or the pseudogene TRBV3-2) to TRBJ2-1, with 7 nucleotides matching TRBD2. Germline loops: CDR1 LGHDT, CDR2 YNNKEL (reference sequence). V was pared by 0 bases and J by 2 bases, with 1 base of the junction left unmatched. This CDR3 has 15 residues. The CDR3 DNA reads as TGTGCCAGCAGCCAAGATAGCGGGCCCTACAATGAGCAGTTCTTC. Amino acid sequence: CASSQDSGPYNEQFF.

The chain combines TRBV18 with TRBJ2-2; 7 bases line up with TRBD1. Germline V gene data show CDR1 as KGHSH and CDR2 as LQKENI. J was trimmed by 0 bases and V by 4 bases; bases with no gene match: 5. The CDR3 has 16 amino acids. The chain's CDR3 is CASSHNRGPNTGELFF. For the CDR3, the DNA is TGTGCCAGCTCACACAACAGGGGCCCGAACACCGGGGAGCTGTTTTTT.

The chain is built from TRBV3-1 (or the pseudogene TRBV3-2) and TRBJ1-6; tentative D call: TRBD1 (5 bases). The CDR3 is 15 residues long. Germline CDR1 LGHDT, CDR2 YNNKEL (reference sequence). V lost 4 bases, J lost 9 bases, and 16 bases lay in between. As DNA, the CDR3 is TGTGCCAGCAGCCCCCCGGGCAGGGTGGGTTCACCCCTCCACTTT. As protein: CASSPPGRVGSPLHF.

V usage is TRBV18 and J usage is TRBJ1-5, with D unresolved. The V gene lost 5 bases and the J gene lost 0 bases, with 11 bases spanning the gap. This CDR3 contains 15 residues. Germline CDR1 is KGHSH and CDR2 is LQKENI. The CDR3 is CASSRQHDSNQPQHF. The DNA of the CDR3 is TGTGCCAGCTCAAGGCAGCATGATAGCAATCAGCCCCAGCATTTT.

CDR3 region: CASTGDDTEAFF. The DNA of the CDR3 is TGTGCCAGTACGGGGGATGACACTGAAGCTTTCTTT. This chain connects TRBV19 to TRBJ1-1; D perhaps matches TRBD1 (5 bases). Germline assignment: CDR1 LNHDA and CDR2 SQIVND (reference sequence). Trimming pared 7 bases from V and 3 bases from J, leaving 9 bases between. The CDR3 contains 12 residues.